A selection of T cell receptor beta chains follows, all from one sample in a study of T-cell memory formation after mild COVID-19. TCRdb passed the 5' RACE reads through MiXCR, listing each CDR3 protein once. The repertoire holds around 390,000 distinct CDR3 sequences, approximately 15% seen once, with approximately 21% in the top ten. The material sequenced was PBMCs or a T cell subset sorted from them (not recorded which). The receptors originated from a man aged 18 to 35 who had mild COVID-19 (a few samples of this study predate the infection). Cell type and time point are not known. The CDR3 runs from the conserved cysteine through the conserved F or W. The order of the fields is V gene, D gene, clone size, J gene, CDR3 DNA, CDR3 protein. A D gene is named only where the DNA matches it firmly. Rows may omit the clone size; those that give it use once, few, many or a size class.

TRBV10-3	TRBD2	.	TRBJ2-3	TGTGCCATCAGTGAGTCTTGGACTAGCGGAACAGATACGCAGTATTTT	CAISESWTSGTDTQYF
TRBV7-2	.	few	TRBJ1-5	TGTGCCAGCAGCGTAATTGCGGGAAATCAGCCCCAGCATTTT	CASSVIAGNQPQHF
TRBV27	.	few	TRBJ2-7	TGTGCCAGCAGTTCTTACAGGGATGACTACGAGCAGTACTTC	CASSSYRDDYEQYF
TRBV20-1	.	.	TRBJ2-7	TGCAGGGCGACTAGGGGCTCGGACGAGCAGTACTTC	CRATRGSDEQYF
TRBV15	.	.	TRBJ2-3	TGTGCCACCAGTCGGCAGTATCGAGATACGCAGTATTTT	CATSRQYRDTQYF
TRBV6-1	TRBD1	.	TRBJ1-2	TGTGCCAGCAGCGAGGGCGGGGACAGACGCAGCTACACCTTC	CASSEGGDRRSYTF
TRBV6-1	TRBD2	few	TRBJ2-3	TGTGCCAGCAGTGAAGCGTGGAGCGGGGGCACAGATACGCAGTATTTT	CASSEAWSGGTDTQYF
TRBV4-1	TRBD1	.	TRBJ2-7	TGCGCCAGCAGCTTACGACAGGGGGTCTACGAGCAGTACTTC	CASSLRQGVYEQYF
TRBV6-5	.	few	TRBJ1-5	TGTGCCAGCAGTACTTACAGGAGTAGCAATCAGCCCCAGCATTTT	CASSTYRSSNQPQHF
TRBV5-4	TRBD2	.	TRBJ2-3	TGTGCCAGCAGCTTGGTTAGCGGGGGGGCTTATACGCAGTATTTT	CASSLVSGGAYTQYF
TRBV7-9	TRBD1	.	TRBJ2-7	TGTGCCAGCAGCTGGGGGACAGGGAACGAGCAGTACTTC	CASSWGTGNEQYF
TRBV10-3	TRBD1	.	TRBJ2-7	TGTGCCATCAGTGCCGGGACAGGGGGCGGCTACGAGCAGTACTTC	CAISAGTGGGYEQYF
TRBV20-1	.	.	TRBJ2-5	TGCAGTGCGGGTAGGGAGACCCAGTACTTC	CSAGRETQYF
TRBV5-6	.	few	TRBJ1-5	TGTGCCAGCAGCTGGAACAGGGATAAGCCCCAGCATTTT	CASSWNRDKPQHF
TRBV7-3	.	many	TRBJ2-2	TGTGCCAGCAGCGTGGGGGAGAACACCGGGGAGCTGTTTTTT	CASSVGENTGELFF
TRBV5-1	TRBD1	many	TRBJ2-7	TGCGCCAGCAGCTTCGCGGGACAGGGAGGAAACGAGCAGTACTTC	CASSFAGQGGNEQYF